The 3 T cell receptor beta chains in this list originate from one sample, sequenced in a study of CD8+ T cells in alopecia areata. Extracted RNA was reverse transcribed into cDNA, the sequencing template. Libraries were prepared by immunoSEQ multiplex PCR; TCRdb keeps only in-frame clonotypes and omits some of them. Of about 97,000 clones in the sample, about two fifths were seen once. The sequencing input was CD4+ T cells sorted from blood. These receptors were obtained from a human donor with alopecia areata.

The rearrangement uses TRBV23-1 and TRBJ1-1; 7 bases fit TRBD1. TRBV23-1 is filed as an ORF, its function uncertain. This CDR3 region has 14 residues. Trimming took 8 bases from V and 0 from J; bases not matched to a gene: 6. CDR3 bases: TGCGCCAGCCTCGGGGGGACAGTGAACACTGAAGCTTTCTTT. It specifies CASLGGTVNTEAFF.

The rearrangement joins TRBV23-1 to TRBJ2-4, with no clear D. TRBV23-1 is recorded as an ORF, its role being uncertain. CDR3 length: 15 amino acids. The V gene lost 6 bases and the J gene lost 0 bases, with 12 bases spanning the gap. CDR3 DNA: TGCGCCAGCAGAGTCAGGAGACTAGCCAAAAACATTCAGTACTTC. Its translation: CASRVRRLAKNIQYF.

The CDR3 loop reads CSGSRGDEQFF. The DNA of the CDR3 is TGCAGCGGATCGAGGGGGGATGAGCAGTTCTTC. This sequence joins TRBV29-1 and TRBJ2-1, with D possibly called TRBD1 or TRBD2 (6 bases each). The V end was cut by 7 bases, the J end by 8 bases, with 12 bases between. The germline V gene encodes CDR1 SQVTM and CDR2 ANQGSEA. The length of the CDR3 is 11 residues.